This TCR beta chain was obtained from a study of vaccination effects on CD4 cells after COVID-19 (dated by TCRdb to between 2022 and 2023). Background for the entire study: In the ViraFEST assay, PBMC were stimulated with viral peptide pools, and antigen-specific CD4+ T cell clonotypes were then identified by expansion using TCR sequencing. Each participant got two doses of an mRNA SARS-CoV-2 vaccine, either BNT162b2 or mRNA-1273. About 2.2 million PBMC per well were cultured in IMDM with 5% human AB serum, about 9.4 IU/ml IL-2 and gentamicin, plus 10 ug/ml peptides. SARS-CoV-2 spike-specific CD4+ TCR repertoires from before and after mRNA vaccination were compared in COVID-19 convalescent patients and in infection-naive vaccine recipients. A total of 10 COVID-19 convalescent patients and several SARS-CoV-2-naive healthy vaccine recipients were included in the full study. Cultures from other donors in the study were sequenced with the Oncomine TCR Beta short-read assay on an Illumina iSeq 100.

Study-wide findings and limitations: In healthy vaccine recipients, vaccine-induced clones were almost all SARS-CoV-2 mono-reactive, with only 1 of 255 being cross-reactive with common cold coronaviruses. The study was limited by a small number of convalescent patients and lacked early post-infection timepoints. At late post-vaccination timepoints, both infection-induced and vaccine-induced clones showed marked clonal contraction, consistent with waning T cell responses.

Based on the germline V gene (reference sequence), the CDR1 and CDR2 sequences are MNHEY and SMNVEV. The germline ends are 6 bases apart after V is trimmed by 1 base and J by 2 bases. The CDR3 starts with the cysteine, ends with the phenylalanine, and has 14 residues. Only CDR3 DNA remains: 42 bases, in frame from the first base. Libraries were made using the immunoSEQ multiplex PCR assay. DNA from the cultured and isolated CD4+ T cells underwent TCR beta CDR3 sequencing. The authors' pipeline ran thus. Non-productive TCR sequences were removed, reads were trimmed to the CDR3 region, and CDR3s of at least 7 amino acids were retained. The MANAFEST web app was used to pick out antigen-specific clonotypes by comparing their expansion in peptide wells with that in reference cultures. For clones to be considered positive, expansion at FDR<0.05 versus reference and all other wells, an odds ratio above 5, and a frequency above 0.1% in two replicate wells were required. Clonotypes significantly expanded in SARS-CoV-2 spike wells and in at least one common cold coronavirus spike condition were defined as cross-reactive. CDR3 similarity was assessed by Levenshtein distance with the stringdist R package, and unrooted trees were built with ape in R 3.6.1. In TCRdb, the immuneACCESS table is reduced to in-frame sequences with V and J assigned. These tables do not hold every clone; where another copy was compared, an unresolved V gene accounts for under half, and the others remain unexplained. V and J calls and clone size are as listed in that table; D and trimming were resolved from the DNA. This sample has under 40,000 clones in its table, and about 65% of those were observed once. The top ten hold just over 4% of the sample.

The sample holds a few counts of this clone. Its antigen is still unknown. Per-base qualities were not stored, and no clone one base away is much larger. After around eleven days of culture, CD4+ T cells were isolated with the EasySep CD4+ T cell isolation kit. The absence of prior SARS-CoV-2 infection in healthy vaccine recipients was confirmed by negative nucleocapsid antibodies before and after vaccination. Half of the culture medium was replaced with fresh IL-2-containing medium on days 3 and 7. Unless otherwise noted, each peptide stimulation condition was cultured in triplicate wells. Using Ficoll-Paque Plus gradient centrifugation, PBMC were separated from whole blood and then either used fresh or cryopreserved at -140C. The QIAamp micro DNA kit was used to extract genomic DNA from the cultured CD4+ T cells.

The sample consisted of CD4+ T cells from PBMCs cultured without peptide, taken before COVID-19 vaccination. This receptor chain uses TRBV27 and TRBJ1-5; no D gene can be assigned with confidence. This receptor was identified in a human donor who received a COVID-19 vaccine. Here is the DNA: TGTGCCAGCAGTTTATGGGGTGGCAATCAGCCCCAGCATTTT. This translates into CASSLWGGNQPQHF.